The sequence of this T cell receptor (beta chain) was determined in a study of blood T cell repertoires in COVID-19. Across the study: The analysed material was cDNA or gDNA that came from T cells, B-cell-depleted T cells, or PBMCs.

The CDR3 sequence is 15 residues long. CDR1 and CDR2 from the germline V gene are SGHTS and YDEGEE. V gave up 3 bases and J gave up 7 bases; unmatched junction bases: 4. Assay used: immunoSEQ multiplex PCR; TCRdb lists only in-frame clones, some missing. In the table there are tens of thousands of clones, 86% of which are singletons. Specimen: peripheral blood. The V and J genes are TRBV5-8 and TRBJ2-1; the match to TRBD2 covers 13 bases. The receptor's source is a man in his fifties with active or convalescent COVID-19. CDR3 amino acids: CASSWTSGGWNEQFF. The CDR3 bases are TGTGCCAGCAGCTGGACTAGCGGGGGCTGGAATGAGCAGTTCTTC.